The T cell receptor beta chain described here comes from a study of blood T cell repertoires in COVID-19. In the study overall: COVID-19 samples, acute and convalescent, were from the United States, Italy and Spain.

The ends were cut back, 4 bases at V and 6 bases at J, with 21 bases in the middle. The CDR3 has 16 amino acids. Per germline, CDR1 SGHRS and CDR2 YFSETQ. Data came from immunoSEQ multiplex PCR; TCRdb stores just in-frame clones and leaves some out. The data contain 400,000 or so clones, about nine tenths of them singletons. The rearrangement uses TRBV5-1 and TRBJ2-3; D perhaps matches TRBD2 (6 bases). The receptor's source is a woman between 40 and 55 years old with COVID-19, enrolled during active disease. The sequencing sample was made of peripheral blood. CDR3 residues: CASSPGRREGWDTQYF. The CDR3 DNA sequence: TGCGCCAGCAGCCCAGGAAGGCGGGAAGGGTGGGATACGCAGTATTTT.